The present entry profiles one T cell receptor (beta chain) with its context. What it recognizes is unknown. This sample is part of a study of blood T cells in healthy people across ages. Study outcomes and limitations: In long-lived donors, naive CD4+ cell counts and diversity exceeded those of aged donors. Per million T cells, TCR beta diversity dropped about linearly as age rose. From one million sequenced T cells, diversity estimates were lower bounds.

Using a J-beta primer mix together with a sample-barcoded 5' primer, a second PCR was run for roughly 6 to 12 cycles. One entry per CDR3 protein results from TCRdb running MiXCR on the 5' RACE reads. The sample records under 1 million distinct CDR3 sequences, roughly 44% being singletons. For every donor, a draw yielded ten milliliters of peripheral blood. The CDR3 has 15 residues. CDR1 MNHEY and CDR2 SVGEGT come from the germline V gene. Trimming took off 6 bases at V and 3 bases at J, with 18 bases between the two ends. V usage is TRBV6-2 or TRBV6-3 and J usage is TRBJ2-7; TRBD1 or TRBD2 may be the D gene (5 bases each). This sequence was found in a man aged 55 to 70 in good health. Sequenced: blood. CDR3 amino acids: CASRPRDVGNYEQYF. DNA of the CDR3: TGTGCCAGCAGACCTCGGGACGTCGGAAACTACGAGCAGTACTTC.